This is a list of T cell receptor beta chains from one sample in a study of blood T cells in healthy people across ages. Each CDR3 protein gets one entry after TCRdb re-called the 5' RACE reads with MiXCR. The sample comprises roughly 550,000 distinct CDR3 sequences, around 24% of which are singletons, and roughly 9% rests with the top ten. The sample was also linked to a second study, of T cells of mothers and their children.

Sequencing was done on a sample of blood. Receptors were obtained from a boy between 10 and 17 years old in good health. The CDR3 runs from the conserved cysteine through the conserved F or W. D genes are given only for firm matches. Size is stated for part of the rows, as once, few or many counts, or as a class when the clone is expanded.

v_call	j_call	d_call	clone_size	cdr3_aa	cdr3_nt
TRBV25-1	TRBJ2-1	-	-	CASSESADSSYNEQFF	TGTGCCAGCAGTGAATCGGCAGACAGCTCCTACAATGAGCAGTTCTTC
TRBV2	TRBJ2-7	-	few	CASSTAHEQYF	TGTGCCAGCAGTACCGCCCACGAGCAGTACTTC
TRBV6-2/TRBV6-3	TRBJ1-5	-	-	CASSDVYSNQPQHF	TGTGCCAGCAGTGACGTATATAGCAATCAGCCCCAGCATTTT
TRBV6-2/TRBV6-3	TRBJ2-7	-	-	CASREIDKGPYEQYF	TGTGCCAGCAGGGAGATCGACAAGGGACCCTACGAGCAGTACTTC
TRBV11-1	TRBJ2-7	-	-	CASSLDTGTGEREQYF	TGTGCCAGCAGCTTAGATACCGGGACGGGGGAAAGGGAGCAGTACTTC
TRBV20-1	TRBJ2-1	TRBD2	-	CSARGSGGAYNEQFF	TGCAGTGCTAGAGGAAGCGGGGGGGCGTACAATGAGCAGTTCTTC
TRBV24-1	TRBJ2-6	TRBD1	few	CATSDLPGQGQANVLTF	TGTGCCACCAGTGACTTGCCGGGACAGGGACAGGCCAACGTCCTGACTTTC
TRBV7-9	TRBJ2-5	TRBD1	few	CASSLDRTGGRGETQYF	TGTGCCAGCAGCTTAGACCGGACAGGGGGACGTGGGGAGACCCAGTACTTC
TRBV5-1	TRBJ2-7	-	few	CASSLDAYFEQYF	TGCGCCAGCAGCTTGGATGCTTACTTCGAGCAGTACTTC
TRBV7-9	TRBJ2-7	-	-	CASSFTGAVEQYF	TGTGCCAGCAGCTTTACGGGGGCCGTCGAGCAGTACTTC
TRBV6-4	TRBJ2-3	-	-	CASSASGGGGTDTQYF	TGTGCCAGCAGTGCATCGGGAGGAGGGGGGACAGATACGCAGTATTTT